A selection of T cell receptor delta chains follows, all from one sample in a study of Vδ1+ human thymocytes. TCRdb redid clone calling on the multiplex PCR reads using CATT. In the table there are tens of thousands of delta-chain clones, more than 12% of which are singletons. Sequenced material: Vdelta1+ gamma-delta thymocytes from the thymus. The receptors here all came from a girl in the first two years of life who had congenital heart surgery. The CDR3 runs from the conserved cysteine through the conserved F or W. The D gene is left open where the match is weak. Clone size appears in some rows only: once, few, many, or a class for an expanded clone.

d_call clone_size j_call v_call cdr3_aa cdr3_nt
. . TRDJ1 TRDV1 CALGDRPSYVYWGLIDKLIF TGTGCTCTTGGGGACCGGCCTTCCTACGTTTACTGGGGGCTGATCGATAAACTCATCTTT
. . TRDJ1 TRAV29/DV5 CSVLLCRKRLYWGTYQAYTDKLIF .
TRDD3 . TRDJ2 TRDV2 CACDSVLGDGPPLTAQLFF TGTGCCTGTGACTCTGTACTGGGGGATGGCCCACCTTTGACAGCACAACTCTTCTTT
TRDD2 . TRDJ1 TRDV1 CALGTLPSFRPPTDKLIF TGTGCTCTTGGGACACTACCTTCCTTCCGACCCCCCACCGATAAACTCATCTTT
. . TRDJ1 TRDV1 CALGEERRIGWIRDRYTDKLIF TGTGCTCTTGGGGAAGAGCGGCGGATTGGATGGATCAGGGACCGGTACACCGATAAACTCATCTTT
. . TRDJ1 TRDV1 CALGKLLTWGKLIF TGTGCTCTTGGGAAGCTACTGACCTGGGGCAAGCTCATCTTT
TRDD2 . TRDJ1 TRDV1 CALGEKVFLPDKLIF TGTGCTCTTGGGGAAAAGGTCTTCCTACCCGACAAACTCATCTTT
TRDD2 . TRDJ1 TRDV1 CALGETTFLPDQKEGYTDKLIF TGTGCTCTTGGGGAGACCACCTTCCTACCAGATCAAAAGGAAGGGTACACCGATAAACTCATCTTT
. few TRDJ1 TRDV1 CALEGITDKLIF TGTGCTCTTGAAGGCATCACCGATAAACTCATCTTT
. . TRDJ1 TRDV1 CALGERPTLGKLIF TGTGCTCTTGGGGAAAGGCCTACCCTGGGTAAACTCATCTTT
. . TRDJ1 TRDV1 CALGEPTPGRNTDKLIF TGTGCTCTTGGGGAACCCACCCCGGGGAGGAACACCGATAAACTCATCTTT
TRDD3 . TRDJ1 TRDV1 CALGVPFVWGTETDKLIF TGTGCTCTTGGGGTCCCCTTCGTCTGGGGGACCGAGACCGATAAACTCATCTTT
TRDD3 few TRDJ1 TRDV1 CALGEAVKRDWGIREYTDKLIF TGTGCTCTTGGGGAAGCGGTGAAACGCGACTGGGGGATACGCGAGTACACCGATAAACTCATCTTT
TRDD3 . TRDJ1 TRDV1 CALGEKAVAYPGIRVRTDKLIF TGTGCTCTTGGGGAAAAAGCCGTGGCCTACCCGGGGATACGCGTTCGCACCGATAAACTCATCTTT
. few TRDJ1 TRDV1 CALGEQPSPKFIF TGTGCTCTTGGGGAGCAGCCTTCCCCCAAATTCATCTTT
. few TRDJ1 TRDV1 CALGESGAKLYTDKLIF TGTGCTCTTGGGGAAAGTGGGGCCAAGCTGTACACCGATAAACTCATCTTT
TRDD3 few TRDJ1 TRDV1 CALGMPSFSVLGDTIDKLIF TGTGCTCTTGGGATGCCTTCCTTCTCCGTACTGGGGGATACGATCGATAAACTCATCTTT
. . TRDJ1 TRDV1 CALGEQRGPSLPTDKLIF TGTGCTCTTGGGGAACAGCGGGGACCCTCACTTCCTACCGATAAACTCATCTTT
TRDD2 . TRDJ1 TRDV1 CALGESSPSYEGMGKGYTDKLIF TGTGCTCTTGGGGAGTCCTCGCCTTCCTACGAGGGGATGGGTAAAGGGTACACCGATAAACTCATCTTT
TRDD3 few TRDJ1 TRDV1 CALGGLPSGDTCETDKLIF TGTGCTCTTGGGGGACTTCCCTCGGGGGATACTTGTGAAACCGATAAACTCATCTTT
TRDD3 . TRDJ1 TRDV1 CALGEPMSHLGAYTDKLIF TGTGCTCTTGGGGAACCTATGTCCCATCTGGGGGCGTACACCGATAAACTCATCTTT
. few TRDJ1 TRDV1 CALGEGPLHYTDKLIF TGTGCTCTTGGGGAAGGCCCCCTCCACTACACCGATAAACTCATCTTT
TRDD3 . TRDJ1 TRDV1 CALGERTGGLHTDKLIF TGTGCTCTTGGGGAACGTACTGGGGGCCTGCACACCGATAAACTCATCTTT
. few TRDJ1 TRDV1 CALGESSCLGPYPDKLIF TGTGCTCTTGGGGAATCTTCCTGCCTGGGTCCTTACCCCGATAAACTCATCTTT
. . TRDJ1 TRDV1 CALGEPRWPSSKYWADKLIF TGTGCTCTTGGGGAACCCAGATGGCCTTCCTCAAAGTACTGGGCCGATAAACTCATCTTT
. few TRDJ1 TRDV1 CALGEAGLYTDKLIF TGTGCTCTTGGGGAAGCGGGCCTTTACACCGATAAACTCATCTTT
TRDD3 . TRDJ1 TRDV1 CALGENLAGGYGGTDKLIF TGTGCTCTTGGGGAAAACTTGGCCGGGGGATATGGTGGGACCGATAAACTCATCTTT
. few TRDJ1 TRDV1 CALGAPLSLGRRSVTDKLIF TGTGCTCTTGGGGCTCCGCTCTCGCTGGGGAGGAGAAGTGTTACCGATAAACTCATCTTT
TRDD3 few TRDJ1 TRDV1 CALGVPLPDWGIRPTDKLIF TGTGCTCTTGGGGTTCCTTTGCCGGACTGGGGGATACGCCCCACCGATAAACTCATCTTT
. . TRDJ1 TRDV1 CALGSPSRPTPYTDKLIF TGTGCTCTTGGGTCCCCTTCCCGCCCGACTCCGTACACCGATAAACTCATCTTT
. . TRDJ1 TRDV1 CALGESVLRLFYWVLLYTDKLIF TGTGCTCTTGGGGAATCCGTCCTACGGCTATTCTACTGGGTCCTCTTGTACACCGATAAACTCATCTTT
TRDD3 few TRDJ1 TRDV1 CALGPSVLGDTPSRYTDKLIF TGTGCTCTTGGACCGAGCGTACTGGGGGATACTCCCTCCAGGTACACCGATAAACTCATCTTT
. few TRDJ1 TRDV1 CALGNFYFPREAKLIF TGTGCTCTTGGGAACTTCTATTTCCCCCGGGAAGCGAAACTCATCTTT
TRDD3 few TRDJ1 TRDV1 CALGDPARGYGDTDKLIF TGTGCTCTTGGGGATCCCGCCAGGGGATACGGGGACACCGATAAACTCATCTTT
TRDD3 few TRDJ1 TRDV2 CAWLILGDIVGTDKLIF TGTGCCTGGCTGATCCTGGGGGATATCGTTGGTACCGATAAACTCATCTTT
TRDD3 . TRDJ1 TRDV1 CALGVVPPPRGGYRRIPRYTDKLIF TGTGCTCTTGGGGTCGTTCCCCCCCCTCGTGGGGGATACCGTCGTATACCTCGGTACACCGATAAACTCATCTTT
TRDD3 few TRDJ1 TRDV1 CALGSSSTGGKLIF TGTGCTCTTGGCTCTTCCTCGACTGGGGGTAAACTCATCTTT
. few TRDJ1 TRDV1 CALGEHNYYGGCKLIF TGTGCTCTTGGGGAACACAATTACTACGGGGGTTGTAAACTCATCTTT
TRDD3 . TRDJ1 TRDV1 CALGDAHQAFTKLGDIHGSNKLIF TGTGCTCTTGGGGACGCGCATCAGGCCTTCACAAAACTGGGGGATATCCACGGGAGTAATAAACTCATCTTT
TRDD3 . TRDJ1 TRDV1 CALAWARPRPSVGDTPTYTDKLIF TGTGCTCTTGCCTGGGCCCGCCCCAGGCCTTCCGTCGGGGATACGCCGACGTACACCGATAAACTCATCTTT
TRDD3 . TRDJ1 TRDV1 CALGDRQVVGDTRADKLIF TGTGCTCTTGGGGACCGACAAGTCGTGGGGGACACGCGGGCCGATAAACTCATCTTT
. . TRDJ1 TRDV1 CALGEGLQGGLRAYTDKLIF TGTGCTCTTGGGGAAGGGCTACAGGGAGGGCTCCGGGCGTACACCGATAAACTCATCTTT
TRDD3 few TRDJ1 TRDV1 CALGEINLLGDSYTDKLIF TGTGCTCTTGGGGAAATCAACCTACTGGGGGACAGTTACACCGATAAACTCATCTTT
. few TRDJ1 TRDV1 CALGEFSGHLYTDKLIF TGTGCTCTTGGGGAATTCTCAGGGCACTTGTACACCGATAAACTCATCTTT
TRDD3 few TRDJ1 TRDV1 CALGERSLPTVSAGGYDTDKLIF TGTGCTCTTGGGGAACGTAGTCTTCCTACGGTATCTGCCGGGGGATACGACACCGATAAACTCATCTTT
. few TRDJ1 TRDV1 CALGELPGLGFLPHTPTDKLIF TGTGCTCTTGGGGAACTACCCGGCCTCGGGTTTCTCCCTCATACGCCCACCGATAAACTCATCTTT
. . TRDJ1 TRDV1 CALGELRRWDSDKLIF TGTGCTCTTGGGGAACTGAGGCGCTGGGATTCCGATAAACTCATCTTT
TRDD3 few TRDJ1 TRDV1 CALGGRGPPTGGYTDKLIF TGTGCTCTTGGGGGAAGGGGGCCGCCCACTGGGGGATACACCGATAAACTCATCTTT
. few TRDJ1 TRAV29/DV5 CAASQLPTRDLVNGDWGNGYTDKLIF TGTGCAGCAAGCCAACTTCCTACCAGAGACTTGGTAAATGGGGACTGGGGGAACGGTTACACCGATAAACTCATCTTT
TRDD3 few TRDJ1 TRDV1 CALGELSSLWGIRDKLIF TGTGCTCTTGGGGAACTTTCCTCCCTCTGGGGGATACGCGATAAACTCATCTTT
. . TRDJ1 TRDV1 CALGELLNPRKLIF TGTGCTCTTGGGGAACTACTCAACCCAAGAAAACTCATCTTT
. few TRDJ1 TRDV1 CALGELPNFLSGGCWSSLNTDKLIF TGTGCTCTTGGGGAACTTCCAAATTTCCTATCCGGGGGATGCTGGAGTTCGCTTAACACCGATAAACTCATCTTT
TRDD3 few TRDJ1 TRAV29/DV5 CAARLILRGYRSLKLIF TGTGCAGCAAGGCTAATCCTGAGGGGATACCGGTCCCTTAAACTCATCTTT
. . TRDJ1 TRDV1 CALGELGSLPRASVTLGGSTDKLIF TGTGCTCTTGGGGAACTAGGATCTCTTCCTCGGGCTTCCGTTACTCTGGGGGGTTCAACCGATAAACTCATCTTT